This passage covers 8 T cell receptor beta chains from one sample sequenced in a study of OX40 agonist ivuxolimab in advanced cancers. Assay used: immunoSEQ multiplex PCR; TCRdb lists only in-frame clones, some missing. Of 70,000 to 95,000 clones listed, 80% to 90% are singletons. The source was CD4+ or CD8+ T cells sorted from blood, collected in a trial of the OX40 agonist ivuxolimab. Receptor source: an adult with an advanced solid tumor such as melanoma, head and neck, liver or kidney cancer.

V and J are TRBV9 and TRBJ1-2, with 9 positions matching TRBD1. The V gene's germline CDR1 is SGDLS and CDR2 YYNGEE. The trim removed 4 bases at V and 4 bases at J, leaving 8 bases unmatched. This CDR3 region has 15 residues. CDR3 sequence (DNA): TGTGCCAGCAGCTCAGGGACAGGGACGCCCTATGGCTACACCTTC. It yields the protein CASSSGTGTPYGYTF.

The DNA for the CDR3 is TGTGCCAGCGATAGGTCCCAGAACACTGAAGCTTTCTTT. Protein product: CASDRSQNTEAFF. The genes are TRBV7-2 and TRBJ1-1; no definite D call. The germline gives CDR1 SGHTA, CDR2 FQGNSA. With 8 bases removed from V and 1 base from J, the gap between germline ends came to 11 bases. The CDR3 sequence is 13 residues long.

The chain recombines TRBV7-6 with TRBJ1-1, with 7 bases lining up with TRBD1. Looked up from germline, CDR1 is SGHVS and CDR2 is FNYEAQ. CDR3 length equals 13 residues. The V gene end was trimmed by 5 bases and the J gene end by 10 bases; junction bases not matched to a gene: 10. The CDR3, as DNA: TGTGCCAGCAGCGCAAGGCTCAGGGGGGGAGCTTTCTTT. It codes for CASSARLRGGAFF.

The V gene is TRBV29-1, the J gene TRBJ1-4; 8 bases agree with TRBD1. J gave up 6 bases and V 7 bases, and 7 bases lay outside the gene matches. The CDR3 consists of 13 residues. Germline loops: CDR1 SQVTM, CDR2 ANQGSEA. CDR3 in DNA: TGCAGCGCGCACACAGGGGGGTATGAAAAACTGTTTTTT. Its protein is CSAHTGGYEKLFF.

The chain links TRBV2 to TRBJ2-5; 7 positions match TRBD2. Losses at the gene ends were 5 bases for V and 2 bases for J; bases not matched to a gene: 5. Germline CDR1 reads SNHLY; CDR2 reads FYNNEI. The CDR3 loop spans 14 amino acids. DNA of the CDR3: TGTGCCAGCAGTATCTTACTAGCGCAAGAGACCCAGTACTTC. This sequence encodes CASSILLAQETQYF.

This chain uses TRBV28 with TRBJ1-2; D is ambiguous. This CDR3 has 12 residues. Trimming took off 0 bases at V and 5 bases at J, with 4 bases between the two ends. Germline CDR1 is MDHEN and CDR2 is SYDVKM. This CDR3 is CASSLWPYGYTF. The CDR3 DNA reads TGTGCCAGCAGTTTATGGCCTTATGGCTACACCTTC.

The V call is TRBV5-1, the J call TRBJ2-7; D possibly matches TRBD1 or TRBD2 (5 bases each). The germline gives CDR1 SGHRS, CDR2 YFSETQ. The CDR3 is 15 amino acids. V dropped 0 bases and J dropped 7 bases, with 17 bases sitting between them. CDR3 DNA sequence: TGCGCCAGCAGCTTGGCTTCCGGGACCGGTTCGGAGCAGTACTTC. This translates into CASSLASGTGSEQYF.

The V call is TRBV18, the J call TRBJ1-6; 7 nucleotides align to TRBD1. From germline, CDR1 is KGHSH and CDR2 LQKENI. V lost 3 bases, J lost 3 bases, and 5 bases stayed unmatched. The length of the CDR3 is 16 residues. The CDR3 region is CASSPTGENYNSPLHF. CDR3 nucleotides: TGTGCCAGCTCACCTACAGGGGAAAACTATAATTCACCCCTCCACTTT. The full variable domain, its missing parts supplied by reference TRBV18 and TRBJ1-6, is NAGVMQNPRHLVRRRGQEARLRCSPMKGHSHVYWYRQLPEEGLKFMVYLQKENIIDESGMPKERFSAEFPKEGPSILRIQQVVRGDSAAYFCASSPTGENYNSPLHFGNGTRLTVT.